The T cell receptor beta chain described here comes from a study of cytomegalovirus exposure and HLA in healthy donors. The junction had 13 bases not matched to a gene; V was cut back by 6 bases and J by 8 bases. CDR3 size: 15 residues. Per the germline V gene, CDR1 is SQVTM and CDR2 is ANQGSEA. Donors had nominal health at sampling but likely had unrecorded immune exposures. The PCR was carried out with 60 Vbeta primers and 13 Jbeta primers. Generated by immunoSEQ multiplex PCR, the TCRdb table keeps only in-frame clones and is missing some. The table lists 200,000 to 250,000 clones. The sequence was collected from a girl aged 2-9 years in good health and CMV-seropositive. The sequenced material came from PBMCs. This chain joins TRBV29-1 and TRBJ2-3; 11 nucleotides align to TRBD2. CDR3 in amino acids: CSVPGLAEQWGTQYF. The CDR3 DNA follows: TGCAGCGTACCGGGACTAGCGGAGCAGTGGGGTACGCAGTATTTT.